This T cell receptor (beta chain) was sequenced during a study of metastatic and nonmetastatic thyroid tumors. The germline V gene encodes CDR1 SGHRS and CDR2 YFSETQ. Trimming took off 4 bases at V and 3 bases at J, with 11 bases between the two ends. This CDR3 is built from 13 residues. All patients reached thyroid surgery having received no treatment beforehand. In the authors' workflow: The study built a papillary thyroid cancer distant-metastasis classifier from CDR3 differences across clinicopathological groups. TCRdb ran MiXCR on the PCR reads. V and J calls and clone size were set by TCRdb, not the authors. The sample carries under 30,000 clones, roughly 15% recorded once. This clone has ten or more counts.

The TCR was taken from a male donor with papillary thyroid cancer or a benign thyroid nodule (not recorded which). Some clones in this sample may be carry-over from other donors' samples. Sequencing was done on a sample of blood. J is TRBJ2-7 and V is TRBV5-1; D is possibly TRBD2 (6 bases). The CDR3 nucleotides are TGCGCCAGCAGCCTGGCGGAGGGCTACGAGCAGTACTTC. Protein: CASSLAEGYEQYF.